A selection of T cell receptor beta chains follows, all from one sample in a study of CD4 T cells in relation to SARS-CoV-2 and coronaviruses. Their cognate antigens are unknown. Profiled with immunoSEQ multiplex PCR; TCRdb holds only in-frame clones, not every one. The table has 20,000 to 25,000 clones, about three quarters seen once; the top ten hold around 12%. Sequencing was performed on CD4+ T cells from PBMCs, cultured in vitro. The source is a human donor in good health. The CDR3 runs from the conserved cysteine through the conserved F or W.

J: TRBJ2-1; V: TRBV29-1; CDR3: CSVAANEQFF
J: TRBJ1-2; V: TRBV6-5; CDR3: CASTGGNYGYTF
J: TRBJ2-1; V: TRBV7-2; CDR3: CASEGTRDNSYNEQFF
J: TRBJ1-5; V: TRBV5-6; CDR3: CASSWGDTRDQPQHF
J: TRBJ2-7; V: TRBV5-6; CDR3: CASSFLGTSYEQYF
J: TRBJ2-5; V: TRBV5-1; CDR3: CASSPGLAGVETQYF
J: TRBJ1-2; V: TRBV9; CDR3: CASSVGDTGTGYTF
J: TRBJ2-5; V: TRBV28; CDR3: CASSLLAGELQETQYF
J: TRBJ2-7; V: TRBV25-1; CDR3: CASSELTATTREQYF
J: TRBJ2-2; V: TRBV9; CDR3: CASSVTGHLLTGELFF
J: TRBJ1-1; V: TRBV9; CDR3: CASSVAGGNTEAFF
J: TRBJ2-4; V: TRBV5-6; CDR3: CASSFRGLAKNIQYF
J: TRBJ2-7; V: TRBV9; CDR3: CASSVGSGISYEQYF
J: TRBJ2-1; V: TRBV29-1; CDR3: CSVEVGTSTRREQFF
J: TRBJ2-7; V: TRBV15; CDR3: CATSRGAALGSEQYF
J: TRBJ1-2; V: TRBV19; CDR3: CASIPRGNYGYTF
J: TRBJ2-2; V: TRBV7-9; CDR3: CASSDSNTGELFF
J: TRBJ2-3; V: TRBV9; CDR3: CASSVGTGGPTDTQYF
J: TRBJ2-1; V: TRBV19; CDR3: CASSIDAKPPYNEQFF
J: TRBJ2-3; V: TRBV18; CDR3: CASSQNPTRTDTQYF
J: TRBJ2-5; V: TRBV11-2; CDR3: CASSALAERETQYF
J: TRBJ2-2; V: TRBV11-1; CDR3: CASSLRSYTGELFF
J: TRBJ1-5; V: TRBV28; CDR3: CASSIDPWTGGNQPQHF
J: TRBJ2-1; V: TRBV10-2; CDR3: CASSEEPNYSYNEQFF
J: TRBJ1-1; V: TRBV12-5; CDR3: CASGLVSAGMGAFF
J: TRBJ2-1; V: TRBV10-3; CDR3: CAIKPGQGANEQFF
J: TRBJ2-1; V: TRBV6-1; CDR3: CASSEEEGGPGEQFF
J: TRBJ2-3; V: TRBV18; CDR3: CASSPGDRSTDTQYF
J: TRBJ2-7; V: TRBV3-1/TRBV3-2; CDR3: CASSPLRPRQGASYEQYF
J: TRBJ2-1; V: TRBV20-1; CDR3: CSASGTAGGFNNEQFF
J: TRBJ2-3; V: TRBV18; CDR3: CASSEARSTDTQYF
J: TRBJ2-3; V: TRBV9; CDR3: CASSATTRTGGPDTQYF
J: TRBJ1-4; V: TRBV3-1/TRBV3-2; CDR3: CASSQGTGANEKLFF
J: TRBJ2-3; V: TRBV6-5; CDR3: CASSSRIPTDTQYF
J: TRBJ1-1; V: TRBV28; CDR3: CASSQGGNTEAFF
J: TRBJ2-1; V: TRBV4-1; CDR3: CASSQEAAPSGRNNEQFF
J: TRBJ1-3; V: TRBV5-4; CDR3: CASSSDGNTIYF
J: TRBJ1-2; V: TRBV3-1/TRBV3-2; CDR3: CASSQDWDRAGYGYTF
J: TRBJ2-7; V: TRBV15; CDR3: CATSRESLTGAVYEQYF
J: TRBJ2-1; V: TRBV25-1; CDR3: CASRGTSGRNEQFF
J: TRBJ2-5; V: TRBV5-6; CDR3: CASSSTGDKETQYF
J: TRBJ2-7; V: TRBV20-1; CDR3: CSASRSGTGDEQYF
J: TRBJ1-2; V: TRBV3-1/TRBV3-2; CDR3: CASSRMGENYGYTF
J: TRBJ2-7; V: TRBV5-1; CDR3: CASSDLRQGSYEQYF
J: TRBJ1-5; V: TRBV28; CDR3: CASSFHRGGGNQPQHF
J: TRBJ1-5; V: TRBV30; CDR3: CAWSVGGQGKYSNQPQHF